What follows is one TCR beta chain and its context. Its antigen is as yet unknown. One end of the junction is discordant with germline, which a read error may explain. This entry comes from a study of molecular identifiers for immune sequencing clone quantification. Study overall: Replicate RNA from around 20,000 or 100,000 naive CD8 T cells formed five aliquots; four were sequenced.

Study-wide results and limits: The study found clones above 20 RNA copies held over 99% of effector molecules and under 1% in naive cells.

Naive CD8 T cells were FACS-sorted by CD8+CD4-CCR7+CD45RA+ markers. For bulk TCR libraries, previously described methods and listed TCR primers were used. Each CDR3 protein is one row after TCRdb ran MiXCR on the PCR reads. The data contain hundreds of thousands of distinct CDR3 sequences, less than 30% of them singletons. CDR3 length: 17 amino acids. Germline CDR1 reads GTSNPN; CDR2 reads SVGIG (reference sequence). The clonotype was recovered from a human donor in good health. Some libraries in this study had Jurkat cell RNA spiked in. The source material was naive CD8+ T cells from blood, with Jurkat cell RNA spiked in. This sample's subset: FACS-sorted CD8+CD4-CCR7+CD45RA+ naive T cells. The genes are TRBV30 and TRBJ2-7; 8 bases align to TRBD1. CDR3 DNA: TGTGTCTGGAGCGAATCTGCGACAGGGGAAAGCTCCTACGAGCAGTACTTC. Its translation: CVWSESATGESSYEQYF. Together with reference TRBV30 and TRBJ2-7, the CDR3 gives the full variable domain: SQTIHQWPATLVQPVGSPLSLECTVEGTSNPNLYWYRQAAGRGLQLLFYSVGIGQISSEVPQNLSASRPQDRQFILSSKKLLLSDSGFYLCVWSESATGESSYEQYFGPGTRLTVT.